This T cell receptor beta chain was found in a study of cytomegalovirus exposure and HLA in healthy donors. Per germline, CDR1 KGHSH and CDR2 LQKENI. CDR3 length: 15 amino acids. V was trimmed by 3 bases and J by 0 bases, leaving 9 bases between them. Points from the study as a whole: Later work found most CMV-associated TCR beta chains apparently HLA-restricted.

A word on this clone: Its antigen remains unknown.

The PCR made use of 60 Vbeta and 13 Jbeta primers. TCRdb's table, derived via immunoSEQ multiplex PCR, lists solely in-frame clones and lacks some. The sample yields some 150,000 clones, around four fifths seen once. The chain is built from TRBV18 and TRBJ1-5, with D tentatively TRBD1 (5 bases). The specimen sequenced was PBMCs. The sequence derives from a woman aged 50 to 60 in good health and CMV-seronegative. The CDR3 spells CASSPQGHSNQPQHF. CDR3 DNA: TGTGCCAGCTCACCGCAGGGCCATAGCAATCAGCCCCAGCATTTT.